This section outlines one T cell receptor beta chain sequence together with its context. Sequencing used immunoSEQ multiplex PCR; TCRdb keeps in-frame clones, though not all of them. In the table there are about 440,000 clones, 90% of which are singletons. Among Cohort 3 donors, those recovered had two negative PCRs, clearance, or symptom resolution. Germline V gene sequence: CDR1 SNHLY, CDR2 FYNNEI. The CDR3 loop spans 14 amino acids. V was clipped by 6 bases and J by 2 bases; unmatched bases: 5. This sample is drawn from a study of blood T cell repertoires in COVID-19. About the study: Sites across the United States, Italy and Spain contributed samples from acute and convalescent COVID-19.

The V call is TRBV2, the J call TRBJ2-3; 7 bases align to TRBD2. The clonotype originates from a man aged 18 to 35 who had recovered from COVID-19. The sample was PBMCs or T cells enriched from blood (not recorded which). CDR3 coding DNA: TGTGCCAGCAGCAGAGCGGGACTCACAGATACGCAGTATTTT. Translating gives CASSRAGLTDTQYF.